This T cell receptor beta chain is drawn from a study of blood T cells in healthy people across ages (dated by TCRdb to 2014 to 2015). Study-wide context: Template switching captured roughly one uniquely barcoded TCR beta cDNA molecule per two T cells in model experiments. Using deep sequencing normalized with unique cDNA molecular identifiers, the study measured how TCR beta repertoire diversity changes with age. The donors were split into four age groups: young (average around 17 years), middle-aged (roughly 39), aged (over 55) and long-lived (about 82). To avoid experimental bias, donors of different ages were randomly spread across the sequencing lanes. The study analyzed two additional independent replicas of 1 million unique cDNA reads from the same blood draw for two donors, one aged 18 to 29 and one aged 80 or older. What the authors observed across the whole study: Estimates of total diversity from one million sequenced T cells were regarded as lower bounds and underestimates. Compared with the aged group, the long-lived group had more naive CD4+ T cells, fewer expanded clones and increased TCR diversity, suggesting age selection. The percentage of naive T cells measured by flow cytometry correlated strongly with observed TCR beta diversity. As age increased, observed TCR beta diversity per million T cells dropped in a roughly linear way, and a significant reduction was already evident by age about 40. Because the CMV infection status of the donors was unknown, age-related changes in expanded clonotypes may potentially have been confounded. Bulk unsorted PBMC profiling prevented conclusive comparison of naive and antigen-experienced compartments.

The 39 donors, aged about 6 to 100 years, were systemically healthy Caucasian individuals from Russia. About 10 milliliters of peripheral blood were drawn from each donor into EDTA-treated Vacutainer tubes. Ficoll-Paque density-gradient centrifugation was used to isolate PBMCs, with at least 6 million obtained per sample. Total RNA was extracted from PBMCs with Trizol reagent, with at least 5 micrograms obtained per sample. Naive CD45RAhigh/CD27high T cell percentages were measured by flow cytometry on a PBMC aliquot from every donor. The CDR3, cysteine through phenylalanine, is 21 amino acids long. The entry retains the CDR3 DNA only, 63 bases that are in frame from base 1. Points on this clonotype: Its cognate antigen has yet to be identified. At one end the junction does not follow the germline gene, possibly because of a read error.

The method was 5' RACE. Sequenced using an Illumina HiSeq 2500. A second roughly 6 to 12 cycle PCR used a sample-barcoded 5' primer and a J-beta primer mix. A unique molecular identifier was introduced onto each TCR beta cDNA molecule by a template-switch 5' adaptor carrying 12 random nucleotides. Each sample yielded at least 3 million CDR3-containing paired-end reads. The Mint cDNA synthesis kit, primed by a TRBC-specific oligonucleotide, was used to synthesize first-strand cDNA from all RNA. All cDNA was treated with uracil-DNA glycosylase and then went through a first 18-cycle PCR with the universal primers M1SS and BC2_uni_R. As for the original processing: Each sample was normalized by randomly selecting 1 million high-quality reads, each carrying a distinct molecular identifier. Instead of being binned into consensus sequences, reads that shared molecular identifiers were thrown out. MiTCR, set to a Q25 quality threshold and the strictest error-elimination algorithm, was used for CDR3 identification, clonotype clustering and error correction. A nonparametric unseen species model with Euler transformation was used to estimate lower-bound total TCR beta diversity. TCRdb's own reprocessing of the public reads used fastp at Q25 and MiXCR and kept productive beta chains. Every entry covers one CDR3 protein and lists the most common genes and DNA from its rows. These V and J calls originate from TCRdb's pipeline instead of the authors' own analysis. The sample profile shows some 1.6 million distinct CDR3 sequences; roughly a third of them were found once. The biggest ten clones account for approximately 10% of the sample.

Sequenced input: blood. The TCR comes from a woman aged 25 to 39 in good health. The chain employs TRBV12-3 or TRBV12-4 and TRBJ1-5; the D gene is possibly TRBD1, with 5 bases matching. The CDR3 has the sequence CAGSLATRRAGSVGGNQPQHF. At the DNA level, the sequence is TGTGCCGGCAGTTTAGCTACTAGGCGCGCAGGGAGTGTGGGAGGCAATCAGCCCCAGCATTTT.